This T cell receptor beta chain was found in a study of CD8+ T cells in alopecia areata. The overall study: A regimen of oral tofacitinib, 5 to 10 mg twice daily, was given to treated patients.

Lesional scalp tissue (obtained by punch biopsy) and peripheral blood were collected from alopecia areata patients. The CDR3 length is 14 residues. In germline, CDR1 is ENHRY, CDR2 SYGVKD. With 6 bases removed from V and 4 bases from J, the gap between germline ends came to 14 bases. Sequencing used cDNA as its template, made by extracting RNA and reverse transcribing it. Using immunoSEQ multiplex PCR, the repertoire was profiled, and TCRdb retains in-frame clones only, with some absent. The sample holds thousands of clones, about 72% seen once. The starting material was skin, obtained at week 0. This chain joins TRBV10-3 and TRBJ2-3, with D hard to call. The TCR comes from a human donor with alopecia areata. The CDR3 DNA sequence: TGTGCCATCAGGAGTTTCCTTGAGCCAGATACGCAGTATTTT. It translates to CAIRSFLEPDTQYF.